The TCR beta chain described here comes from a study of cytomegalovirus exposure and HLA in healthy donors. At the time of sampling, donors were nominally healthy, though unrecorded immune exposures were likely. Regarding the study as a whole: Some TCR beta chains (over 150 of them) were listed as cytomegalovirus-associated. It was only CMV serostatus that was available as immune exposure information.

This clone was picked up a small number of times. Its antigen is unidentified. V lost 7 bases, J lost 3 bases, and 16 bases lay in between. The CDR3 consists of 15 residues. Germline CDR1 reads MDHEN; CDR2 reads SYDVKM. Use of 60 Vbeta and 13 Jbeta primers characterized the PCR. Sequencing was performed with immunoSEQ multiplex PCR; in TCRdb, only in-frame clones are kept and a portion is missing. This table has 95,000 to 150,000 clones, over 70% appearing once. The chain links TRBV28 to TRBJ1-3; no reliable D call. Sequenced sample: PBMCs. The source of this sequence is a woman between 40 and 55 years old in good health and CMV-seronegative. CDR3 amino acids: CASMLFSGLGNTIYF. The CDR3 DNA is TGTGCCAGCATGCTGTTCTCAGGTCTTGGAAACACCATATATTTT.